This TCR beta chain was profiled in a study of CD8+ T cells in alopecia areata. Overall study: Tofacitinib therapy took 6 to 18 months; 6 months off drug came after. Broader study findings: With patients, TCR sharing proved less clear than in mice, a difference possibly related to HLA.

Extracted RNA was reverse transcribed, and the resulting cDNA served as sequencing template. Using immunoSEQ multiplex PCR, the repertoire was profiled, and TCRdb retains in-frame clones only, with some absent. The repertoire consists of around 120,000 clones, with less than 45% occurring once and the leading ten covering 2.5% to 3.5%. As for this clone: Its antigen is currently unknown.

V was shortened by 6 bases and J by 6 bases, with 10 bases between the two germline ends. CDR1 and CDR2 (germline): SNHLY, FYNNEI. The CDR3 has 12 amino acids. This receptor was taken from a human donor with alopecia areata. This chain links TRBV2 with TRBJ2-3; the D gene is possibly TRBD1 (5 bases). What was sequenced was CD4+ T cells sorted from blood. The chain's CDR3 is CASRTQEDTQYF. The CDR3 region has the DNA TGTGCCAGCAGAACACAGGAGGATACGCAGTATTTT.